This T cell receptor beta chain was profiled in a study of T cell repertoires in cytomegalovirus infection. Background on the study: Public TCR beta signatures marked donors with CMV infection and the matching HLA.

Germline V CDR1 and CDR2: MDHEN, SYDVKM. V lost 2 bases and J lost 2, with 7 bases in between. The CDR3 extends over 15 amino acids. TCRdb ran MiXCR on the reads and lists one entry per CDR3 protein. The top ten hold roughly 50% of the sample, which has a few hundred thousand distinct CDR3 sequences, about a sixth seen once. In this sample, this clonotype turned up a few times. Its antigen is not identified. Study results and limitations: Carriers of CMV and the relevant HLA type were discriminated by public TCR beta frequency. It was HLA-C-restricted CMV-specific TCR beta clonotypes that dominated the response ex vivo.

This receptor was taken from a human donor in good health (CMV status not recorded). Some clones in this sample may be carry-over from other donors' samples. The specimen was CD8+ T cells from PBMCs. V gene TRBV28 combines with J gene TRBJ2-6, with D maybe TRBD2 (5 bases). In nucleotides, the CDR3 is TGTGCCAGCAGTTTAGAGGGAGCTGGGGCCAACGTCCTGACTTTC. It specifies CASSLEGAGANVLTF.